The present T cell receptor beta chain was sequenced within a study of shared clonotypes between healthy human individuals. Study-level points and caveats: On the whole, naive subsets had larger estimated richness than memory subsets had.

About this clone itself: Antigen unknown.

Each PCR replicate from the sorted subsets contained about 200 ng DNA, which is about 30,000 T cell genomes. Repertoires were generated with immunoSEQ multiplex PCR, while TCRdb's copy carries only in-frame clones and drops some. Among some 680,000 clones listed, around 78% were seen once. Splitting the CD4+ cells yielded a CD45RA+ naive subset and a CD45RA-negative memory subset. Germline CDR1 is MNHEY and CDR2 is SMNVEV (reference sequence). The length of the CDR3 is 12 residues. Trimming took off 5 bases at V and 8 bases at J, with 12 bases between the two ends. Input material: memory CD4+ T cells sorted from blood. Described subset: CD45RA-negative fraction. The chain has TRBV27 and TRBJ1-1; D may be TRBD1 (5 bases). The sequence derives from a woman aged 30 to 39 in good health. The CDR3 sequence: CASSTRQNEAFF. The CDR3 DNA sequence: TGTGCCAGCAGTACTCGACAGAACGAAGCTTTCTTT.